What follows describes a single T cell receptor beta chain. Its antigen is not known. The PCR employed 60 Vbeta primers together with 13 Jbeta primers. Authors' processing steps: The authors later counted roughly 76 million unique TCR beta chains, some 11 million of them shared. Assay: immunoSEQ multiplex PCR; the TCRdb copy retains only in-frame clones and omits some. Clone size and the V and J calls come from that table; the DNA yielded D and trimming. The sample has about 200,000 clones; around four fifths are singletons. The CDR3 sequence is 14 residues long. Germline-derived CDR1 and CDR2 are KGHSH and LQKENI. The V end lost 6 bases, the J end lost 10 bases, and 19 bases lay between the germline ends. The source of the sample is a study of cytomegalovirus exposure and HLA in healthy donors. Overall study findings and caveats: HLA allele associations emerged for about 16,000 TCR beta sequences in a later analysis, at 0.05 false discovery rate. In vitro testing confirmed a few CMV-associated chains as specific for CMV antigens. Reported performance of the classifier showed diagnosis of cytomegalovirus status with high specificity and sensitivity.

The TCR sequence derives from a male donor in good health and CMV-seronegative. Sequences were obtained from PBMCs. The chain uses TRBV18 and TRBJ2-1; D is perhaps TRBD2 (5 bases). CDR3 nucleotide sequence: TGTGCCAGCTCGGACCTCGCGGGTCTAGGGGAGCAGTTCTTC. It translates to CASSDLAGLGEQFF.